This T cell receptor (beta chain) was sequenced for a study of graft-versus-host responses after intestinal transplantation. The wider study: Transplant recipients had multivisceral, liver-intestinal, or isolated intestinal grafts. Anti-thymocyte globulin induction was given to all recipients, followed by tacrolimus and steroids for about 3 years.

Processing released intraepithelial and lamina propria lymphocytes from the graft tissue. Remarks on this clone: What it recognizes is unknown.

Whole-study results and caveats: Ileal or blood samples showed some GvH clones first, and such clones were also found in recipient marrow.

The ends lost 2 bases at V and 0 bases at J; junction bases unmatched: 4. In germline, CDR1 is MDHEN, CDR2 SYDVKM. The CDR3 totals 17 residues. Method: immunoSEQ multiplex PCR; TCRdb's copy keeps in-frame clones and lacks some. The repertoire includes about 15,000 clones, 79% of them detected once, and 7.8% sits in the top ten. This chain uses TRBV28 with TRBJ2-7, with TRBD2 matching over 13 bases. The sequence derives from a human patient who received an intestinal transplant, so some T cells may come from the graft donor. Sequences were derived from ileum tissue, sampled around 69 weeks after intestinal transplant. The CDR3 region has the DNA TGTGCCAGCAGTTTAGGACTAGCGGGGGCCCACTCCTACGAGCAGTACTTC. This translates into CASSLGLAGAHSYEQYF.